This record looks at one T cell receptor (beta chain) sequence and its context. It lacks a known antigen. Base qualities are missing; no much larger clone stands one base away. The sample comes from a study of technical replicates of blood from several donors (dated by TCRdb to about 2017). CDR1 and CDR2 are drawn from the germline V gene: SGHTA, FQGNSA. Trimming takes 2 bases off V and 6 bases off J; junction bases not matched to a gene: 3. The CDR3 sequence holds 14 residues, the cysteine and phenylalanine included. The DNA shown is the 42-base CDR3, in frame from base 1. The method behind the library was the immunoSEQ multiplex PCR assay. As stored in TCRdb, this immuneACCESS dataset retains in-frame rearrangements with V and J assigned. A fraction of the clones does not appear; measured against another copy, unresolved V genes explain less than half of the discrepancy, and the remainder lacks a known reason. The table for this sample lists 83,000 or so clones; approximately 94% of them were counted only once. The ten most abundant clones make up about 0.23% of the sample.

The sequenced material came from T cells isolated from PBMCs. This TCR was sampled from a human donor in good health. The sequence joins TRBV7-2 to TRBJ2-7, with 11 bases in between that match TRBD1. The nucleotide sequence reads TGTGCCAGCAGCTTACAAGGACAGGGGGCCGAGCAGTACTTC. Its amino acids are CASSLQGQGAEQYF.